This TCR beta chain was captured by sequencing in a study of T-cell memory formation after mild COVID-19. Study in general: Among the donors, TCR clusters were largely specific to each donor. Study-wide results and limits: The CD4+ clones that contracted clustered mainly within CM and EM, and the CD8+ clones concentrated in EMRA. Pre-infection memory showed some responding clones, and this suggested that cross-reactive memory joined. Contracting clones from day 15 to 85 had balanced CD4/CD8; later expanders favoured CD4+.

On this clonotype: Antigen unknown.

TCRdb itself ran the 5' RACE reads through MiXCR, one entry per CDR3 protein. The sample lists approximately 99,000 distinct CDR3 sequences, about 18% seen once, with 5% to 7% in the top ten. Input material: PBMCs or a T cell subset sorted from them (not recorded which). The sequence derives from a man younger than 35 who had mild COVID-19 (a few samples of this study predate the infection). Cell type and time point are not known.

In DNA form, the CDR3 reads TGTGCCAGCAGGCCTTTAAGGGCTTACCGCACAGGGGTTGAGCAGTTCTTC. This gives the protein CASRPLRAYRTGVEQFF. The chain links TRBV7-7 to TRBJ2-1; TRBD1 matches 7 bases. V was pared by 6 bases and J by 9 bases, with 20 bases of the junction left unmatched. CDR1 and CDR2 (germline): SSHAT, FNYEAQ (reference sequence). The CDR3 is made up of 17 amino acids.